These 5 T cell receptor beta chains were all obtained from the same sample, sequenced in a study of STAT3 mutations in large granular lymphocyte leukemia. Whole-study findings and limits: In T-cell large granular lymphocyte leukemia, about half of patients showed multiple immunodominant subclonotypes.

For these receptors, no antigen is known. Clones were sequenced by immunoSEQ multiplex PCR, and TCRdb holds only the in-frame ones, with some missing. In the table there are about 42,000 clones, roughly three quarters of which are singletons. The sequenced sample was PBMCs. The origin of the receptors is a human donor with T large granular lymphocyte leukemia. Some clones in this sample may be carry-over from other donors' samples.

V and J are TRBV4-1 and TRBJ2-2, with TRBD2 identical over 14 bases. This CDR3 has 19 amino acids. Per the germline V gene, CDR1 is MGHRA and CDR2 is YSYEKL. V lost 3 bases to trimming and J lost 2 bases; unmatched junction nucleotides: 8. CDR3 protein: CASSQTGLAGGLNTGELFF. Here the CDR3 DNA reads TGCGCCAGCAGCCAGACAGGACTAGCGGGGGGCCTAAACACCGGGGAGCTGTTTTTT.

The V call is TRBV7-9, the J call TRBJ2-1; D uncertain. The CDR3 covers 13 residues. CDR1 and CDR2 (germline): SEHNR, FQNEAQ (reference sequence). Trimming took 4 bases from V and 10 from J, leaving 14 bases between them. CDR3 nucleotide sequence: TGTGCCAGCAGCTCAAAAGGTGTGGGCGAGCAGTTCTTC. Protein product: CASSSKGVGEQFF. The full variable domain, in which reference TRBV7-9 and TRBJ2-1 provide the parts outside the CDR3, is DTGVSQNPRHKITKRGQNVTFRCDPISEHNRLYWYRQTLGQGPEFLTYFQNEAQLEKSRLLSDRFSAERPKGSFSTLEIQRTEQGDSAMYLCASSSKGVGEQFFGPGTRLTVL.

This chain uses TRBV7-9 with TRBJ2-7, with D possibly TRBD2 on 5 matching bases. Germline assignment: CDR1 SEHNR and CDR2 FQNEAQ (reference sequence). Trimming took off 5 bases at V and 2 bases at J, with 10 bases between the two ends. CDR3 length: 13 residues. CDR3 residues: CASSVDSAYEQYF. In nucleotides, the CDR3 is TGTGCCAGCAGCGTTGATAGCGCCTACGAGCAGTACTTC.

This chain links TRBV6-5 with TRBJ2-5, with D possibly being TRBD1 (7 bases). Germline V gene lookup returns CDR1 MNHEY and CDR2 SVGAGI. CDR3 length equals 15 residues. V lost 7 bases to trimming and J lost 2 bases, with 17 bases between them. CDR3 DNA: TGTGCCAGCACCCCAGGGGGGCTGGAGCAAGAGACCCAGTACTTC. This encodes CASTPGGLEQETQYF.

With regard to this clone: One junction end disagrees with the germline gene, perhaps due to a read error. This chain links TRBV28 with TRBJ1-2, with 10 bases that match TRBD1. This CDR3 region has 18 residues. The V gene's germline CDR1 is MDHEN and CDR2 SYDVKM. The DNA for the CDR3 is TGTGCCAGCAGCCCCAGTGGGACAGGGGTTGGCATGAACTTTGGCTACACCTTC. Its translation is CASSPSGTGVGMNFGYTF.